Listed below are T cell receptor beta chains from one sample, sequenced in a study of cytomegalovirus exposure and HLA in healthy donors. The assay was immunoSEQ multiplex PCR, and TCRdb's table has in-frame clones only and misses some. Here the sample spans some 100,000 clones, about 77% being singletons. Sequencing was performed on PBMCs. These receptors were collected from a woman under 30 in good health and CMV-seropositive. Both conserved end residues are part of each CDR3. Fields, in order: CDR3 DNA, CDR3 protein, J gene, D gene, clone size, V gene. D genes are given only for firm matches. A clone size is listed for some rows: how often the clone was seen (once, few, many), or a class if it is expanded.

TGTGCCAGCAGTCCGGGCGGGAGAGTCTACGAGCAGTACTTC	CASSPGGRVYEQYF	TRBJ2-7	TRBD2	.	TRBV27
TGTGCCAGCAGTTACCGGACGGGAGCGGATTACGAGCAGTACTTC	CASSYRTGADYEQYF	TRBJ2-7	.	.	TRBV6-5
TGTGCCAGCTCACCAAGCGGGGGAGGGTGGAATGAGCAGTTCTTC	CASSPSGGGWNEQFF	TRBJ2-1	TRBD2	.	TRBV18
TGCGCCAGCAGCCAGCCTCACAGGGGGACTAATGAAAAACTGTTTTTT	CASSQPHRGTNEKLFF	TRBJ1-4	TRBD1	.	TRBV4-1
TGTGCCAGCAGACGCCCGACAGGTTTGAACACTGAAGCTTTCTTT	CASRRPTGLNTEAFF	TRBJ1-1	.	many	TRBV28
TGCAGCGTTCCCGAGGGGGCAGGGAGCACTGAAGCTTTCTTT	CSVPEGAGSTEAFF	TRBJ1-1	TRBD1	.	TRBV29-1
TGTGCCAGCAGCTTAATCAGGGCAGAGTCAGATACGCAGTATTTT	CASSLIRAESDTQYF	TRBJ2-3	.	.	TRBV7-9
TGTGCCAGCAGCCCGAGTATGAACACTGAAGCTTTCTTT	CASSPSMNTEAFF	TRBJ1-1	.	.	TRBV28
TGTGCCAGCAGTTGGTTCCCTCGAACCGCGGCCAAAAACATTCAGTACTTC	CASSWFPRTAAKNIQYF	TRBJ2-4	.	few	TRBV28
TGTGCCAGCAGGGACAGGGGGCTTTCTGAAAAACTGTTTTTT	CASRDRGLSEKLFF	TRBJ1-4	TRBD1	.	TRBV2
TGTGCCAGCAGTTTAGACAGGGCCCTTTATGGCTACACCTTC	CASSLDRALYGYTF	TRBJ1-2	TRBD1	.	TRBV27
TGTGCCAGCAGCCGGGACAGCGTCGGAAACACCATATATTTT	CASSRDSVGNTIYF	TRBJ1-3	TRBD1	.	TRBV5-4
TGCGCCAGCAGCCAAGAATGGGGGGGCCTCTCTGGAAACACCATATATTTT	CASSQEWGGLSGNTIYF	TRBJ1-3	.	few	TRBV4-3
TGTGCCAGCAGGATCCTAACAGAGAACTATGGCTACACCTTC	CASRILTENYGYTF	TRBJ1-2	.	.	TRBV6-1
TGTGCCAGTACTAGCCTTTACGCTGGATGGGACATGAACACTGAAGCTTTCTTT	CASTSLYAGWDMNTEAFF	TRBJ1-1	.	.	TRBV19
TGCGCCAGCAGTCAAACGAGCAGGGGAGACTACGAGCAGTACTTC	CASSQTSRGDYEQYF	TRBJ2-7	.	.	TRBV23-1
TGTGCCAGCAGCCCTTACCAGGGGGCGGGGGAGCAGTTCTTC	CASSPYQGAGEQFF	TRBJ2-1	TRBD1	.	TRBV7-3
TGTGCCAGGGGACTGGGGAGCAATCAGCCCCAGCATTTT	CARGLGSNQPQHF	TRBJ1-5	.	.	TRBV2
TGTGCCAGCAGCACGGGACTAGCGGCAACCTACGAGCAGTACTTC	CASSTGLAATYEQYF	TRBJ2-7	TRBD2	.	TRBV7-9
TGTGCCAGTAGTATAGGCGGGGGGAAGGGCAATCAGCCCCAGCATTTT	CASSIGGGKGNQPQHF	TRBJ1-5	.	.	TRBV19
TGTGCCAGCAGTTTCAGGACAGGGGGCGTCTACGAGCAGTACTTC	CASSFRTGGVYEQYF	TRBJ2-7	TRBD1	.	TRBV28
TGTGCCAGCAGTCACTGGGCTGTATGGTCCTACGAGCAGTACTTC	CASSHWAVWSYEQYF	TRBJ2-7	.	.	TRBV6-6
TGTGCCAGCAGCTCAACTAGCGGGGGAAGCTACGAGCAGTACTTC	CASSSTSGGSYEQYF	TRBJ2-7	TRBD2	.	TRBV7-2
TGTGCCAGCAGCCCTCCGGACTGGCGCTCCTACAATGAGCAGTTCTTC	CASSPPDWRSYNEQFF	TRBJ2-1	.	.	TRBV14
TGCGCCAGCAGCACTGGACAGGGGAACACTGAAGCTTTCTTT	CASSTGQGNTEAFF	TRBJ1-1	TRBD1	.	TRBV5-1
TGTGCCAGCAGCTTAGTTGGGGGCGCGAGCACAGATACGCAGTATTTT	CASSLVGGASTDTQYF	TRBJ2-3	.	few	TRBV7-2
TGTGCCAGCAGCTTAGCGACTAGCGGAACCTACAATGAGCAGTTCTTC	CASSLATSGTYNEQFF	TRBJ2-1	TRBD2	once	TRBV7-6
TGTGCCAGCAGCTTGGATATTACAGGCGAGCAGTACTTC	CASSLDITGEQYF	TRBJ2-7	.	.	TRBV5-4
TGTGCCAGCAGAGGCGGGACCGGGCGCTCTATTGAGCAGTACTTC	CASRGGTGRSIEQYF	TRBJ2-7	.	.	TRBV27
TGTGCCACGAGGACGGGGGAGGAGGTCCACGAGCAGTACTTC	CATRTGEEVHEQYF	TRBJ2-7	.	.	TRBV2
TGTGCCAGCAGTCTCCAACAGGGATGGGGCACTGAAGCTTTCTTT	CASSLQQGWGTEAFF	TRBJ1-1	.	few	TRBV28
TGTGCCACACAGCGCATTCGTGGACAGGTTATTCAGCCCCAGCATTTT	CATQRIRGQVIQPQHF	TRBJ1-5	TRBD1	.	TRBV28
TGTGCCAGCAGCTTCCTCATGAGCTCCTACGAGCAGTACTTC	CASSFLMSSYEQYF	TRBJ2-7	.	.	TRBV5-4
TGTGCCAGCTCTGTACAGGGGCACACTGAAGCTTTCTTT	CASSVQGHTEAFF	TRBJ1-1	TRBD1	.	TRBV18
TGCAGCGTTGGGCTAGCGGCGTACGAGCAGTACTTC	CSVGLAAYEQYF	TRBJ2-7	TRBD2	.	TRBV29-1
TGTGCCAGCTCAACAGGGGGTAGGAGCTCCTACGAGCAGTACTTC	CASSTGGRSSYEQYF	TRBJ2-7	TRBD1	.	TRBV18
TGTGCCAGCAGCCCCCCGCGGATCGCTGGCTACACCTTC	CASSPPRIAGYTF	TRBJ1-2	.	.	TRBV7-9
TGTGCCAGCAGTGAGGAGGGAGGGCACGATGAGCAGTTCTTC	CASSEEGGHDEQFF	TRBJ2-1	TRBD2	.	TRBV6-4
TGTGCCAGCAGTTTATCCCCTAGCGGGAGGTTCAGGTTCTTC	CASSLSPSGRFRFF	TRBJ2-1	TRBD2	.	TRBV27
TGTGCCAGCAGCTTAAGGGCTAGCGGGAGCAATGAGCAGTTCTTC	CASSLRASGSNEQFF	TRBJ2-1	TRBD2	.	TRBV5-6
TGCGCCAGCAGCCTCCTGGGGAGGGGGGCAGGGATGTACGAGCAGTACTTC	CASSLLGRGAGMYEQYF	TRBJ2-7	.	.	TRBV5-1
TGTGCCAGCAGACGGACAGGCTCTCGTTCACCCCTCCACTTT	CASRRTGSRSPLHF	TRBJ1-6	TRBD1	.	TRBV27
TGTGCCAGCAGCTTGACCCCGCGGGCAAGCAATTCACCCCTCCACTTT	CASSLTPRASNSPLHF	TRBJ1-6	.	.	TRBV5-6
TGTGCCAGCAGTGAAGCGTACGGGAGGGCCAACGAGCAGTACTTC	CASSEAYGRANEQYF	TRBJ2-7	TRBD2	.	TRBV6-1
TGTGCCAGCAGCACATCAACAGGGGGCGCGAACACTGAAGCTTTCTTT	CASSTSTGGANTEAFF	TRBJ1-1	TRBD1	.	TRBV7-6
TGTGCCAGCAGCTCAGGGCAGGGGTATGATACGCAGTATTTT	CASSSGQGYDTQYF	TRBJ2-3	.	few	TRBV11-3
TGTGCCAGCAGCTCGAGGGAGACCCAGTACTTC	CASSSRETQYF	TRBJ2-5	.	.	TRBV7-2
TGTGCCAGCAGCTTAGGGGCTAGCAATTACAATGAGCAGTTCTTC	CASSLGASNYNEQFF	TRBJ2-1	.	.	TRBV11-3
TGTGCCAGCAAGCCGACAGGGACCAACAATGAGCAGTTCTTC	CASKPTGTNNEQFF	TRBJ2-1	TRBD1	.	TRBV7-8
TGCGCCAGCAGCCAAGATGGCGGGGCAGAGGCTTTCTTT	CASSQDGGAEAFF	TRBJ1-1	.	.	TRBV4-3
TGTGCCAGCAGCTTAGAGGGGACAGCCTCCGAAAAACTGTTTTTT	CASSLEGTASEKLFF	TRBJ1-4	TRBD1	.	TRBV11-1
TGTGCCAGCAGCGGGTTAGCGGGATCCTACAATGAGCAGTTCTTC	CASSGLAGSYNEQFF	TRBJ2-1	TRBD2	.	TRBV7-9
TGTGCCAGCTCACCCGCAGGACACCGGTCCTACAATGAGCAGTTCTTC	CASSPAGHRSYNEQFF	TRBJ2-1	.	.	TRBV18
TGTGCCAGCAGCTTGGTTTCTAGCGACACAGATACGCAGTATTTT	CASSLVSSDTDTQYF	TRBJ2-3	.	.	TRBV5-6
TGTGCCAGCAGCGTAGAGGACACCCCTGAGCAGTTCTTC	CASSVEDTPEQFF	TRBJ2-1	.	.	TRBV9